This TCR beta chain was retrieved from a study of T cells in tuberculosis. Study background: In South Africa, adults with active tuberculosis were compared with IGRA-negative and latently infected IGRA-positive adolescents. General study findings and limits: The TCR-beta difference was not significant; alpha differences partly reflected length. Active tuberculosis cases were adults; controls were adolescents.

CDR1 MGHRA and CDR2 YSYEKL come from the germline V gene. The V and J ends lost 5 bases and 5 bases respectively, with 22 bases between them. The CDR3 is 17 amino acids. Unsorted cryopreserved PBMC were sequenced, averaging roughly 100,000 T cells per clinical donor. Generated by immunoSEQ multiplex PCR, the TCRdb table keeps only in-frame clones and is missing some. The table shows more than 35,000 clones, with about 95% occurring only once. About this clone: Its antigen is unknown.

V and J are TRBV4-1 and TRBJ1-5; D is perhaps TRBD1 (5 bases). Sequencing was done on a sample of PBMCs. The receptor was isolated from a donor aged 10 to 29 with latent tuberculosis or without tuberculosis infection. CDR3: CASSSPGLKGVDQPQHF. In DNA form, the CDR3 reads TGCGCCAGCAGCAGTCCGGGCCTCAAAGGGGTTGATCAGCCCCAGCATTTT.